The 29 T cell receptor beta chains below were found in one sample sequenced in a study of cytomegalovirus exposure and HLA in healthy donors. The primer mix had 60 Vbeta and 13 Jbeta primers. Assay used: immunoSEQ multiplex PCR; TCRdb lists only in-frame clones, some missing. The table shows more than 95,000 clones, with under 85% occurring only once. Sequenced sample: PBMCs. The receptors derive from a man aged 25-45 years in good health and CMV-seronegative.

This chain links TRBV9 with TRBJ1-2, with 8 bases that match TRBD1. Germline CDR1 reads SGDLS; CDR2 reads YYNGEE. CDR3 length: 15 amino acids. The trim removed 3 bases at V and 5 bases at J, leaving 9 bases unmatched. CDR3 bases: TGTGCCAGCAGCGGCAAGACAGGGGATGAATATGGCTACACCTTC. Protein product: CASSGKTGDEYGYTF. Based on the CDR3 plus reference TRBV9 and TRBJ1-2, the full variable domain is DSGVTQTPKHLITATGQRVTLRCSPRSGDLSVYWYQQSLDQGLQFLIQYYNGEERAKGNILERFSAQQFPDLHSELNLSSLELGDSALYFCASSGKTGDEYGYTFGSGTRLTVV.

CDR3 sequence reads: CASSTGTGTVNEQFF. In nucleotides, the CDR3 is TGTGCCAGTAGTACGGGGACAGGGACAGTCAATGAGCAGTTCTTC. The V gene is TRBV19, the J gene TRBJ2-1; TRBD1 aligns across 9 bases. In germline, CDR1 is LNHDA, CDR2 SQIVND (reference sequence). Trimming took 4 bases from V and 6 from J; bases not matched to a gene: 7. This CDR3 is 15 amino acids long. The variable domain in full, with the rest retrieved from reference TRBV19 and TRBJ2-1, is DGGITQSPKYLFRKEGQNVTLSCEQNLNHDAMYWYRQDPGQGLRLIYYSQIVNDFQKGDIAEGYSVSREKKESFPLTVTSAQKNPTAFYLCASSTGTGTVNEQFFGPGTRLTVL.

This clone was seen only a few times. This sequence joins TRBV6-6 and TRBJ1-4; D is possibly TRBD1 (5 bases). The CDR3 runs 14 residues. Trimming left V 5 bases short and J 7 bases short, with 14 bases between. The germline CDR1 and CDR2 sequences are MNHNY and SVGAGI (reference sequence). Here the CDR3 reads CASSRQPNGEKLFF. CDR3 nucleotides: TGTGCCAGCAGTCGACAGCCCAACGGTGAAAAACTGTTTTTT.

CDR3 DNA sequence: TGTGCCTGGAGTGGGACCGCAGGGGGCTTTGGTACTGAAGCTTTCTTT. Protein sequence: CAWSGTAGGFGTEAFF. The chain employs TRBV30 and TRBJ1-1, with 8 bases that match TRBD1. Germline V gives CDR1 GTSNPN, CDR2 SVGIG (reference sequence). Trimming cost V 1 base and J 5 bases; bases outside gene matches: 12. The CDR3 runs 16 residues. Based on the CDR3 plus reference TRBV30 and TRBJ1-1, the full variable domain is SQTIHQWPATLVQPVGSPLSLECTVEGTSNPNLYWYRQAAGRGLQLLFYSVGIGQISSEVPQNLSASRPQDRQFILSSKKLLLSDSGFYLCAWSGTAGGFGTEAFFGQGTRLTVV.

CDR3 DNA sequence: TGCAGCGTTAGGGGACTAGCGGGGCTCACAGATACGCAGTATTTT. Translated, it gives CSVRGLAGLTDTQYF. The chain uses TRBV29-1 and TRBJ2-3; the match to TRBD2 covers 13 bases. Germline values: CDR1 SQVTM, CDR2 ANQGSEA. The CDR3 is 15 residues long. With V trimmed by 5 bases and J by 2 bases, 4 bases remained unmatched.

This rearrangement joins TRBV9 to TRBJ1-5; 9 nucleotides agree with TRBD1. The trim removed 3 bases at V and 3 bases at J, leaving 4 bases unmatched. Looked up from germline, CDR1 is SGDLS and CDR2 is YYNGEE. CDR3 size: 15 residues. The CDR3 here is CASSGTGAINQPQHF. The DNA for the CDR3 is TGTGCCAGCAGCGGGACAGGGGCTATCAATCAGCCCCAGCATTTT.

The genes are TRBV7-9 and TRBJ1-2; 8 bases are shared with TRBD1. CDR3 length: 15 amino acids. Germline V gene data show CDR1 as SEHNR and CDR2 as FQNEAQ (reference sequence). V was pared by 4 bases and J by 4 bases, with 8 bases of the junction left unmatched. This CDR3 reads CASSSRTGPGYGYTF. The CDR3 DNA is TGTGCCAGCAGCTCAAGGACAGGGCCGGGCTATGGCTACACCTTC.

The chain combines TRBV7-9 with TRBJ2-1; 11 nucleotides align to TRBD2. The J segment lost 9 bases and the V segment lost 1 base, leaving 2 bases of the junction unmatched. The CDR3 has 14 amino acids. Germline CDR1 is SEHNR and CDR2 is FQNEAQ (reference sequence). CDR3 in DNA: TGTGCCAGCAGCTTAGAGACTAGCGGGGCTGAGCAGTTCTTC. Encoded protein: CASSLETSGAEQFF.

This chain links TRBV7-9 with TRBJ1-2; 10 nucleotides line up with TRBD1. This CDR3 is built from 17 residues. V lost 5 bases and J lost 7; bases outside the gene matches: 16. Germline V gives CDR1 SEHNR, CDR2 FQNEAQ (reference sequence). The CDR3 reads CASSLSGTGVSYGGYTF. CDR3 coding DNA: TGTGCCAGCAGCCTATCCGGGACAGGGGTTTCCTACGGTGGCTACACCTTC. The full variable domain, in which reference TRBV7-9 and TRBJ1-2 provide the parts outside the CDR3, is DTGVSQNPRHKITKRGQNVTFRCDPISEHNRLYWYRQTLGQGPEFLTYFQNEAQLEKSRLLSDRFSAERPKGSFSTLEIQRTEQGDSAMYLCASSLSGTGVSYGGYTFGSGTRLTVV.

This chain uses TRBV9 with TRBJ2-2; D call uncertain. The CDR3 totals 14 residues. V lost 3 bases and J lost 0, with 6 bases in between. Germline CDR1 reads SGDLS; CDR2 reads YYNGEE. The CDR3 protein is CASSALSNTGELFF. Written as DNA, the CDR3 is TGTGCCAGCAGCGCTCTCTCGAACACCGGGGAGCTGTTTTTT.

This chain uses TRBV5-1 with TRBJ2-3; the match to TRBD1 covers 7 bases. Germline CDR1 and CDR2: SGHRS and YFSETQ. CDR3 length: 16 amino acids. The V gene end was trimmed by 0 bases and the J gene end by 0 bases; junction bases not matched to a gene: 4. DNA for the CDR3: TGCGCCAGCAGCTTGGGACAGGGTGGGAGCACAGATACGCAGTATTTT. Translating gives CASSLGQGGSTDTQYF.

The rearrangement links TRBV5-5 to TRBJ1-5; the D gene is possibly TRBD1 (5 bases). Germline V CDR1 and CDR2: SGHKS, YYEKEE (reference sequence). This CDR3 spans 15 amino acids. V lost 4 bases and J lost 3, with 14 bases in between. The CDR3 protein is CASSPWGQTNQPQHF. CDR3 nucleotides: TGTGCCAGCAGCCCTTGGGGCCAGACCAATCAGCCCCAGCATTTT.

The V and J genes are TRBV10-1 and TRBJ1-5; possibly TRBD1 for D (5 bases). Trimming took 8 bases from V and 0 from J, leaving 14 bases between them. CDR1 is WNHNN, CDR2 SYGVQD, per germline (reference sequence). This CDR3 comprises 15 residues. The DNA for the CDR3 is TGCGCCAGCTCCGAAGACAGAGCTAGCAATCAGCCCCAGCATTTT. Protein product: CASSEDRASNQPQHF.

The genes are TRBV23-1 and TRBJ1-4; a possible D gene is TRBD1 (6 bases). TRBV23-1 is reported as an ORF; its role is uncertain. CDR3 length equals 17 residues. Trimming shortened V by 4 bases and J by 3 bases, and 18 bases separated the two germline ends. CDR3 sequence (DNA): TGCGCCAGCAGTCCCCGGGGGGGCGCCTCCTCTAATGAAAAACTGTTTTTT. Residues: CASSPRGGASSNEKLFF.

The table lists this clone with a few counts. The gene calls are TRBV4-1 and TRBJ2-5; D might be TRBD2 (5 bases). The CDR3 is 14 residues long. V was shortened by 0 bases and J by 5 bases, with 10 bases between the two germline ends. Germline values: CDR1 MGHRA, CDR2 YSYEKL. The DNA for the CDR3 is TGCGCCAGCAGCCAAGAGGCTAGCAGGGAGACCCAGTACTTC. Protein product: CASSQEASRETQYF.

This chain uses TRBV7-2 with TRBJ1-3; weak D call: TRBD1 (5 bases). The CDR3 has 19 residues. Between the trimmed V and J ends, which lost 1 base and 0 bases, there was a span of 19 bases. CDR1 and CDR2 (germline): SGHTA, FQGNSA. The CDR3 region has the DNA TGTGCCAGCAGCTTAGATCCCCAGGGTCTGACCGTCTCTGGAAACACCATATATTTT. Translation: CASSLDPQGLTVSGNTIYF.

This clone has just a few counts. This chain connects TRBV10-3 to TRBJ2-7, with TRBD2 identical over 14 bases. Trimming took 10 bases from V and 6 from J; bases not matched to a gene: 5. CDR1 ENHRY and CDR2 SYGVKD come from the germline V gene. This CDR3 region has 13 residues. The CDR3 DNA follows: TGTGCCAGCGGACTAGCGGGAGGCAGCGAGCAGTACTTC. The encoded protein is CASGLAGGSEQYF.

This clone appeared a few times. The chain recombines TRBV19 with TRBJ2-1; 16 positions agree with TRBD2. The germline V gene has CDR1 LNHDA and CDR2 SQIVND (reference sequence). The CDR3 has 20 residues. The ends lost 3 bases at V and 0 bases at J; junction bases unmatched: 8. Written as DNA, the CDR3 is TGTGCCAGTAGTATTCGTGCGGGACTAGCGGGGGGGAGCTCCTACAATGAGCAGTTCTTC. Translating gives CASSIRAGLAGGSSYNEQFF.

The chain links TRBV10-3 to TRBJ2-3; possible D gene TRBD1, 5 bases. Trimming shortened V by 4 bases and J by 0 bases, and 8 bases separated the two germline ends. This CDR3 is built from 14 residues. The germline V gene has CDR1 ENHRY and CDR2 SYGVKD. The CDR3 DNA follows: TGTGCCATCAGTGGACAGACGAGCACAGATACGCAGTATTTT. Amino acids: CAISGQTSTDTQYF.

The chain employs TRBV9 and TRBJ2-1, with 8 bases that match TRBD2. The CDR3 runs 13 residues. The germline CDR1 and CDR2 sequences are SGDLS and YYNGEE. J gave up 9 bases and V 3 bases, and 5 bases lay outside the gene matches. Here the CDR3 DNA reads TGTGCCAGCAGCGGGCGGGGGGTAGTTGAGCAGTTCTTC. Protein: CASSGRGVVEQFF.

The chain has TRBV27 and TRBJ2-7; D remains ambiguous. The CDR3 has 13 residues. The germline V gene encodes CDR1 MNHEY and CDR2 SMNVEV (reference sequence). V was shortened by 3 bases and J by 3 bases, with 9 bases between the two germline ends. This CDR3 is CASSLQAGYEQYF. The CDR3 bases are TGTGCCAGCAGTTTGCAGGCCGGCTACGAGCAGTACTTC.

The chain employs TRBV9 and TRBJ2-1, with TRBD1 matching over 12 bases. CDR1 SGDLS and CDR2 YYNGEE come from the germline V gene. The V and J ends lost 3 bases and 7 bases, in that order; junction bases with no gene match: 8. This CDR3 comprises 16 residues. In nucleotides, the CDR3 is TGTGCCAGCAGCGCCTTTCCGGGACAGGGGGCAAATGAGCAGTTCTTC. Residues: CASSAFPGQGANEQFF.

V and J are TRBV19 and TRBJ2-1, with 10 bases identical to TRBD1. After removal of 3 bases from V and 0 bases from J, the junction contained 11 bases not matched to a gene. The germline gives CDR1 LNHDA, CDR2 SQIVND (reference sequence). This CDR3 is built from 19 residues. This CDR3 is CASSISGTGAISSYNEQFF. The CDR3 DNA reads as TGTGCCAGTAGTATCTCCGGGACAGGGGCTATAAGCTCCTACAATGAGCAGTTCTTC.

The chain couples TRBV4-2 to TRBJ1-2, with TRBD1 matching 8 bases. Losses at the gene ends were 10 bases for V and 8 bases for J; bases not matched to a gene: 15. CDR1 is LGHNA, CDR2 YNFKEQ, per germline. The CDR3 runs 14 residues. CDR3 protein: CATRDRRKLEGYTF. The CDR3, as DNA: TGTGCCACCCGGGACAGGAGGAAGTTGGAAGGCTACACCTTC.

This clone appeared once. This sequence joins TRBV9 and TRBJ2-6; 7 bases align to TRBD1. The V segment lost 3 bases and the J segment 2 bases; nucleotides outside the gene matches: 8. The CDR3 has 17 amino acids. Germline lookup yields CDR1 SGDLS and CDR2 YYNGEE. DNA for the CDR3: TGTGCCAGCAGCGGAAACCTACAGGGGACTGGGGCCAACGTCCTGACTTTC. Translated, it gives CASSGNLQGTGANVLTF.

This clone turned up a few times. This sequence joins TRBV5-1 and TRBJ2-7; D is undetermined. The CDR3 sequence is 12 residues long. Germline assignment: CDR1 SGHRS and CDR2 YFSETQ. V shed 5 bases and J shed 2 bases, with 8 bases lying between them. CDR3 amino acids: CASSGQTYEQYF. In nucleotides, the CDR3 is TGCGCCAGCAGTGGCCAGACCTACGAGCAGTACTTC.

V is TRBV4-3 and J is TRBJ2-5; TRBD2 might be the D (7 bases). Germline CDR1 reads LGHNA; CDR2 reads YSLEER. There are 15 residues in the CDR3. Trimming stripped 0 bases from V and 9 bases from J, with 17 bases between. Here the CDR3 DNA reads TGCGCCAGCAGCCAAGAGTACAGGGATCGGGGGGCCCAGTACTTC. It translates to CASSQEYRDRGAQYF.

This chain links TRBV4-1 with TRBJ2-1, with 8 bases identical to TRBD2. From germline, CDR1 is MGHRA and CDR2 YSYEKL. Unmatched junction bases numbered 3, after V lost 2 bases and J lost 0 bases. CDR3 length equals 16 residues. In DNA form, the CDR3 reads TGCGCCAGCAGCCAACCGGGACTAGGCTCCTACAATGAGCAGTTCTTC. Encoded protein: CASSQPGLGSYNEQFF.

This clone was observed a handful of times. This chain links TRBV28 with TRBJ1-5; TRBD1 aligns across 9 bases. The CDR3 runs 14 residues. CDR1 is MDHEN, CDR2 SYDVKM, per germline. V shed 5 bases and J 5 bases; nucleotides not matched to a gene: 4. The chain's CDR3 is CASSRRDRDQPQHF. In DNA, the CDR3 is TGTGCCAGCAGTCGCCGGGACAGGGATCAGCCCCAGCATTTT.